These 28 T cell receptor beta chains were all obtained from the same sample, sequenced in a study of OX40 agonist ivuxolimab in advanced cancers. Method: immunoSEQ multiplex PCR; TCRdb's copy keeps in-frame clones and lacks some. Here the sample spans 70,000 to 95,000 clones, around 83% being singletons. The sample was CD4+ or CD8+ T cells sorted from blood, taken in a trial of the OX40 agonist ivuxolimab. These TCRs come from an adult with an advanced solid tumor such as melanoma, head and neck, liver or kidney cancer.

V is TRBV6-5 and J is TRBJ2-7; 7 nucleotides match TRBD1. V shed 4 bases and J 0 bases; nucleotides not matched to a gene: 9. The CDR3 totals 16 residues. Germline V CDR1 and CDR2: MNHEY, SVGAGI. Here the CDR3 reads CASSSPSRDSSYEQYF. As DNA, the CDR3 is TGTGCCAGCAGTTCCCCCTCCCGGGACAGCTCCTACGAGCAGTACTTC.

CDR3: CASLRGAGSYGYTF. Written as DNA, the CDR3 is TGTGCCAGCTTAAGAGGGGCAGGTAGCTATGGCTACACCTTC. The chain couples TRBV28 to TRBJ1-2; a possible D gene is TRBD1 (5 bases). This CDR3 region has 14 residues. Germline V CDR1 and CDR2: MDHEN, SYDVKM. V lost 8 bases and J 4 bases, leaving 17 bases between the germline ends.

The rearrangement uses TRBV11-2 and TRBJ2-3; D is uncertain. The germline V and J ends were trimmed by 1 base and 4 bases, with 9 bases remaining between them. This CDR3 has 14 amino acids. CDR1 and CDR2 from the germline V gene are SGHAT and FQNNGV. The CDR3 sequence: CASSLGRYPDTQYF. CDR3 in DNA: TGTGCCAGCAGCTTAGGGCGGTACCCAGATACGCAGTATTTT.

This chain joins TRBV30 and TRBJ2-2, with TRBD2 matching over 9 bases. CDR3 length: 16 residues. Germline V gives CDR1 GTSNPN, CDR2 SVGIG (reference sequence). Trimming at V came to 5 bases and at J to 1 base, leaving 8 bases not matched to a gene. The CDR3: CAWSSSGIRNTGELFF. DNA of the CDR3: TGTGCCTGGTCCTCTAGCGGGATACGGAACACCGGGGAGCTGTTTTTT.

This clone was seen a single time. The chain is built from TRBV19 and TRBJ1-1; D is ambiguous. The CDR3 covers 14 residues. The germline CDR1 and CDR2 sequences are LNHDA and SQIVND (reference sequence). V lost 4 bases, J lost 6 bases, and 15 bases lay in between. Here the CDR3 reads CASSNLGISPEAFF. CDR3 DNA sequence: TGTGCCAGTAGTAATCTGGGAATAAGTCCTGAAGCTTTCTTT.

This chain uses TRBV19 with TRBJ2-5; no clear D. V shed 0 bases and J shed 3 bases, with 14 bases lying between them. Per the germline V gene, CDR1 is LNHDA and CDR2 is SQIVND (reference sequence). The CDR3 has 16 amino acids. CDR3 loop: CASSIDLSGSKETQYF. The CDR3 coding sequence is TGTGCCAGTAGTATAGATCTGTCAGGTTCAAAAGAGACCCAGTACTTC.

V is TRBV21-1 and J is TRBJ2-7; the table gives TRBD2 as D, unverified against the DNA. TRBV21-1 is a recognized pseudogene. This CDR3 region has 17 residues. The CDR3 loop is CASSKEVAGGPKHEQYF. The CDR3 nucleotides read TGTGCCAGCAGCAAAGAGGTAGCGGGAGGGCCAAAACACGAGCAGTACTTC.

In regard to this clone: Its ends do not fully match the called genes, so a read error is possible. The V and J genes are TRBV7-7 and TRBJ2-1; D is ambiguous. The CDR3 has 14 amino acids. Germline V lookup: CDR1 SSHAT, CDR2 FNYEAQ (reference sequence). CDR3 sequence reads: CASSPTPSYNEQFF. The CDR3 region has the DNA TGTGCTAGCAGCCCAACCCCCTCCTACAATGAGCAGTTCTTC.

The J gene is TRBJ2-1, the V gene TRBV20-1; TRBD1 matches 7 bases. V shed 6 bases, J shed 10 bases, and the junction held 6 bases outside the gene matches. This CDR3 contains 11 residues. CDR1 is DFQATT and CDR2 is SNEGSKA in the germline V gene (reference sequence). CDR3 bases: TGCAGTGCCAACAGGGGTTTCGAGCAGTTCTTC. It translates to CSANRGFEQFF.

The CDR3 spells CASSFSFETQYF. The CDR3, as DNA: TGCGCCAGCAGCTTCAGCTTTGAGACCCAGTACTTC. V is TRBV5-1 and J is TRBJ2-5; unclear D gene. Germline V gene sequence: CDR1 SGHRS, CDR2 YFSETQ. The ends were cut back, 2 bases at V and 5 bases at J, with 7 bases in the middle. This CDR3 is built from 12 residues.

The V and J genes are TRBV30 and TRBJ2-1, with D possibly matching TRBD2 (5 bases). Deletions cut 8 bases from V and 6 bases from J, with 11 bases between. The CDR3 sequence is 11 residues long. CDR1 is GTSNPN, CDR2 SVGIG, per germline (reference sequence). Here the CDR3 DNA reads TGTGCCGCCGAGGGCCTCAATGAGCAGTTCTTC. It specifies CAAEGLNEQFF.

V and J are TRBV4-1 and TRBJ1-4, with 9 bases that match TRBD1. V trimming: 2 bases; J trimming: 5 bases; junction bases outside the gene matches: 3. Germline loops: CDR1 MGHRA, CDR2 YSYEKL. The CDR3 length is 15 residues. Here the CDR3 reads CASSQSGTGNEKLFF. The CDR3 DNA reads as TGCGCCAGCAGCCAATCCGGGACAGGGAATGAAAAACTGTTTTTT.

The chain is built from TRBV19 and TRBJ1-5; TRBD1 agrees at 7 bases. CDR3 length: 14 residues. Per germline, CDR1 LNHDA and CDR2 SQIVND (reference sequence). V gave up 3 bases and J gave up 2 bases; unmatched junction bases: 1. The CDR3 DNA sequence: TGTGCCAGTAGTATGACAGGGCGCAATCAGCCCCAGCATTTT. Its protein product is CASSMTGRNQPQHF. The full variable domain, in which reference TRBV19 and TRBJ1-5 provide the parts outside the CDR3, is DGGITQSPKYLFRKEGQNVTLSCEQNLNHDAMYWYRQDPGQGLRLIYYSQIVNDFQKGDIAEGYSVSREKKESFPLTVTSAQKNPTAFYLCASSMTGRNQPQHFGDGTRLSIL.

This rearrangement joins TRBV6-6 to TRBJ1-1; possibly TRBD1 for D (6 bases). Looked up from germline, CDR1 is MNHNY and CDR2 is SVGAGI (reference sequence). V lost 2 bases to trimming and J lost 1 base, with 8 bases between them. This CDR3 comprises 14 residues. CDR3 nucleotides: TGTGCCAGCAGTTACGAACAGGGGAACACTGAAGCTTTCTTT. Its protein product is CASSYEQGNTEAFF.

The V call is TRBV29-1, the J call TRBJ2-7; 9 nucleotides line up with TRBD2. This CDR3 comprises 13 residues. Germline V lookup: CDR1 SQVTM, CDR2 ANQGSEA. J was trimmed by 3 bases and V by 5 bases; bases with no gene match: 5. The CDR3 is CSVRVTSGYEQYF. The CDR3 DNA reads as TGCAGCGTTCGTGTGACTAGCGGCTACGAGCAGTACTTC.

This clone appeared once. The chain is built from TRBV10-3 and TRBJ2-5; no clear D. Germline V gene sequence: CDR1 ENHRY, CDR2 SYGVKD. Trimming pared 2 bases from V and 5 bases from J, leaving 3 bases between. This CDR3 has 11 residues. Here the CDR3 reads CAISEGETQYF. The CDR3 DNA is TGTGCCATCAGTGAGGGTGAGACCCAGTACTTC.

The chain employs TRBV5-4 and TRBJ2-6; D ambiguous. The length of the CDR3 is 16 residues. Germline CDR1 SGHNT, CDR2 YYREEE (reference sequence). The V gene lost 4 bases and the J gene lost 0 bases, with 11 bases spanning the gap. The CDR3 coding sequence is TGTGCCAGCAGCCGAGGCTCGGGCTCTGGGGCCAACGTCCTGACTTTC. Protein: CASSRGSGSGANVLTF.

The CDR3 nucleotides read TGTGCCAGCAGCCTTCGGGGTATGGGCTACAATGAGCAGTTCTTC. It is translated as CASSLRGMGYNEQFF. The V gene is TRBV5-8, the J gene TRBJ2-1; possibly TRBD2 for D (5 bases). V was clipped by 4 bases and J by 3 bases, with 14 bases between them. Germline V gene data show CDR1 as SGHTS and CDR2 as YDEGEE. This CDR3 region has 15 residues. Using reference TRBV5-8 and TRBJ2-1 for the parts outside the CDR3, the full variable domain is EAGVTQSPTHLIKTRGQQATLRCSPISGHTSVYWYQQALGLGLQFLLWYDEGEERNRGNFPPRFSGRQFPNYSSELNVNALELEDSALYLCASSLRGMGYNEQFFGPGTRLTVL.

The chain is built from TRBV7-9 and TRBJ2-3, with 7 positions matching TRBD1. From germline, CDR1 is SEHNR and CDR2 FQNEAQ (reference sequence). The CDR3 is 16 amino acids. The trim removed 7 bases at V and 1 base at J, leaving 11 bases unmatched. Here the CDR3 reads CASTRSGGWGTDTQYF. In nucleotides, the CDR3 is TGTGCCAGCACCAGATCAGGGGGATGGGGCACAGATACGCAGTATTTT.

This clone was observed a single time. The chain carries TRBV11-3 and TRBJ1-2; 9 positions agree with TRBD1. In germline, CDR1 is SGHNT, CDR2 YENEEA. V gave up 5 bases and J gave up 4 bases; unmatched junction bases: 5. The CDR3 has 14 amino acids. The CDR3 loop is CASSRDRDAYGYTF. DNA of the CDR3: TGTGCCAGCAGCCGGGACAGGGATGCCTATGGCTACACCTTC.

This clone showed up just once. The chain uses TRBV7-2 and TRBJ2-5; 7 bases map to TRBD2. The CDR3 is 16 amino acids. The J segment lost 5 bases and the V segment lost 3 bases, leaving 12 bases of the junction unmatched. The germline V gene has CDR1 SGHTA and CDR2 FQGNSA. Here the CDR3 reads CASSLTGGVRLETQYF. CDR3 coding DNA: TGTGCCAGCAGCTTGACGGGAGGTGTGCGGTTGGAGACCCAGTACTTC.

The CDR3 sequence: CASSERGNTIYF. The CDR3 DNA is TGTGCCAGCAGTGAAAGGGGAAACACCATATATTTT. The gene calls are TRBV6-1 and TRBJ1-3; D remains unclear. V was pared by 2 bases and J by 4 bases, with 3 bases between. Germline V gives CDR1 MNHNS, CDR2 SASEGT. This CDR3 is 12 amino acids long.

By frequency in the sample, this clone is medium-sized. CDR3 protein: CASSQDGRVVGNTIYF. The CDR3 nucleotides read TGTGCCAGCAGCCAAGACGGCAGGGTGGTAGGAAACACCATATATTTT. The gene calls are TRBV4-2 and TRBJ1-3, with a possible D match to TRBD1 (5 bases). V lost 0 bases and J 4 bases, leaving 13 bases between the germline ends. This CDR3 spans 16 amino acids. The germline CDR1 and CDR2 sequences are LGHNA and YNFKEQ.

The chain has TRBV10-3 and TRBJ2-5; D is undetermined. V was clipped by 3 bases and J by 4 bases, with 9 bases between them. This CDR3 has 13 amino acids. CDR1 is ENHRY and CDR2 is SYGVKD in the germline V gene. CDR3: CAISEQTAETQYF. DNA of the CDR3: TGTGCCATCAGTGAACAAACGGCAGAGACCCAGTACTTC.

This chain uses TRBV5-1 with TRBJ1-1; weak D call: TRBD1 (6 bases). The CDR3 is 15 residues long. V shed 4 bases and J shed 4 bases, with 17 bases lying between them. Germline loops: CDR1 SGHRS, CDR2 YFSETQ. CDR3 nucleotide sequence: TGCGCCAGCAGCCCCGGGAGGGGGACTGGCACTGAAGCTTTCTTT. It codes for CASSPGRGTGTEAFF.

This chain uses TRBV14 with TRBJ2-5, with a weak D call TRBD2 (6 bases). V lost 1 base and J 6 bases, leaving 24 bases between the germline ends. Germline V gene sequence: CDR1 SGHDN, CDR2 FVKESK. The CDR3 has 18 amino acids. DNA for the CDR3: TGTGCCAGCAGCCAAGGGGATCTACTAGCCGGTTTGGGGAAGACCCAGTACTTC. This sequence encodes CASSQGDLLAGLGKTQYF.

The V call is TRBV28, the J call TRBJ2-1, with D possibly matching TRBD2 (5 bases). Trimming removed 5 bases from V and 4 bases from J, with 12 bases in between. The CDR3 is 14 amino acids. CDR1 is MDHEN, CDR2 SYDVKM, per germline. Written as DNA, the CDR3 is TGTGCCAGCAGTATATTAGCGTTATACAATGAGCAGTTCTTC. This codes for CASSILALYNEQFF.

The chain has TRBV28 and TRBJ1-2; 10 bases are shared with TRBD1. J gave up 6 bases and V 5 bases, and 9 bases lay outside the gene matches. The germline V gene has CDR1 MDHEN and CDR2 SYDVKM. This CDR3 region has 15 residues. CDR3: CASSLPAGQGNGYTF. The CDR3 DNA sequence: TGTGCCAGCAGTCTCCCCGCGGGACAGGGGAATGGCTACACCTTC.